The subject of this entry is one T cell receptor (beta chain). Its antigen has not been determined. No base-level quality is on record; no much larger clone is a single base apart. The study tested focal radiation therapy combined with CTLA-4 blockade (ipilimumab) in patients with chemo-refractory metastatic non-small-cell lung cancer. The library was made by the immunoSEQ multiplex PCR assay. As stored in TCRdb, this immuneACCESS dataset retains in-frame rearrangements with V and J assigned. A fraction of the clones does not appear; measured against another copy, unresolved V genes explain less than half of the discrepancy, and the remainder lacks a known reason. The sample includes 53,000 or so clones, with about 88% observed a single time. The top ten clones comprise 6% to 8% of the sample. This record comes from a study of radiotherapy plus CTLA-4 blockade in lung cancer listed by TCRdb under 2018. Background for the entire study: Objective responses occurred in 18% of enrolled patients, and 25% to 40% achieved disease control.

The paper's findings and limits, for the study overall: Increased serum interferon-beta after radiation, together with early dynamic changes in blood T cell clones, were reported to be the strongest predictors of response. After treatment with radiotherapy and ipilimumab, TCR clones that originated in tumors expanded in peripheral blood.

The CDR3 starts with the cysteine, ends with the phenylalanine, and has 17 residues. The retained sequence is limited to the CDR3, 51 bases, with the frame set at the first base. Clipping removes 2 bases from V and 7 bases from J, with 7 as the unmatched junction base count. Reading the germline V gene gives CDR1 SGHTA and CDR2 FQGNSA. Recombination linked TRBV7-2 to TRBJ2-2; 13 central nucleotides agree with TRBD2. The clonotype originates from a human donor with non-small cell lung cancer whose response to radiotherapy plus ipilimumab could not be evaluated. Material: peripheral blood, obtained from a patient treated with radiotherapy plus ipilimumab. Here the CDR3 is given as CASSLSGLAGRVGELFF. The nucleotide sequence is given as TGTGCCAGCAGCTTATCGGGACTAGCGGGAAGGGTCGGGGAGCTGTTTTTT.